Following are 9 T cell receptor beta chains from one sample sequenced in a study of T cell responses to AZD1222 COVID-19 vaccine. Generated by immunoSEQ multiplex PCR, the TCRdb table keeps only in-frame clones and is missing some. The top ten hold around 15% of the sample, which has 54,000 or so clones, over 80% seen once. This specimen consisted of peripheral blood, obtained on day 0 of AZD1222 vaccination. These receptors all come from an adult in good health.

The chain uses TRBV6-2 or TRBV6-3 and TRBJ1-1; D is possibly TRBD1 (5 bases). CDR1 and CDR2 (germline): MNHEY, SVGEGT. V dropped 2 bases and J dropped 1 base, with 8 bases sitting between them. The CDR3 consists of 14 residues. The DNA for the CDR3 is TGTGCCAGCAGTTACGGCCAGGGGAACACTGAAGCTTTCTTT. Its translation is CASSYGQGNTEAFF.

The gene calls are TRBV7-2 and TRBJ1-4, with D maybe TRBD1 (5 bases). Trimming removed 3 bases at V and 6 bases at J, with 11 bases between. This CDR3 contains 14 residues. The germline V gene encodes CDR1 SGHTA and CDR2 FQGNSA. The CDR3 DNA reads as TGTGCCAGCAGCTTCGACCAGGGTTATGAAAAACTGTTTTTT. It translates to CASSFDQGYEKLFF. The full variable domain, in which reference TRBV7-2 and TRBJ1-4 provide the parts outside the CDR3, is GAGVSQSPSNKVTEKGKDVELRCDPISGHTALYWYRQSLGQGLEFLIYFQGNSAPDKSGLPSDRFSAERTGGSVSTLTIQRTQQEDSAVYLCASSFDQGYEKLFFGSGTQLSVL.

V gene TRBV7-2 combines with J gene TRBJ1-2; weak D call: TRBD1 (6 bases). The CDR3 is 15 amino acids. The V and J ends lost 5 bases and 4 bases respectively, with 17 bases between them. From germline, CDR1 is SGHTA and CDR2 FQGNSA. CDR3 sequence (DNA): TGTGCCAGCAGCCCCTATGACAGGACACCCTATGGCTACACCTTC. This codes for CASSPYDRTPYGYTF.

J is TRBJ2-7 and V is TRBV7-8; 13 positions agree with TRBD2. Trimming cost V 2 bases and J 7 bases; bases outside gene matches: 5. Germline V gives CDR1 SGHVS, CDR2 FQNEAQ. The CDR3 extends over 15 amino acids. CDR3 in amino acids: CASSLLLAGGGEQYF. CDR3 coding DNA: TGTGCCAGCAGCTTATTACTAGCGGGAGGGGGTGAGCAGTACTTC.

The V call is TRBV11-2, the J call TRBJ1-1, with D unresolved. Trimming took off 1 base at V and 4 bases at J, with 7 bases between the two ends. Germline CDR1 is SGHAT and CDR2 is FQNNGV. The CDR3 has 13 residues. The CDR3 DNA sequence: TGTGCCAGCAGCTTAGGCCACCTCACTGAAGCTTTCTTT. This translates into CASSLGHLTEAFF.

The CDR3 loop is CASSVRPDNSPLHF. DNA for the CDR3: TGTGCCAGCAGCGTTCGACCGGATAATTCACCCCTCCACTTT. This chain uses TRBV9 with TRBJ1-6, with D uncertain. The germline V and J ends were trimmed by 2 bases and 5 bases, with 8 bases remaining between them. Per the germline V gene, CDR1 is SGDLS and CDR2 is YYNGEE. CDR3 size: 14 residues.

The chain uses TRBV21-1 and TRBJ1-3. TRBV21-1 is a pseudogene segment. This CDR3 comprises 17 residues. CDR3 sequence: CASSKGTLVRPGNTIYF. The CDR3 bases are TGTGCCAGCAGCAAGGGTACACTGGTCCGTCCTGGAAACACCATATATTTT.

The rearrangement joins TRBV11-2 to TRBJ2-6, with a tentative D call TRBD1 (6 bases). Germline V gene lookup returns CDR1 SGHAT and CDR2 FQNNGV. Between the trimmed V and J ends, which lost 6 bases and 1 base, there was a span of 31 bases. The CDR3 consists of 22 residues. The DNA for the CDR3 is TGTGCCAGCAGTAAAAAACGACAGGCTGGGAGAACTTCTCTATCTGGGGCCAACGTCCTGACTTTC. Its protein is CASSKKRQAGRTSLSGANVLTF.

The rearrangement joins TRBV19 to TRBJ1-5; possible D gene TRBD1, 5 bases. Germline V gene lookup returns CDR1 LNHDA and CDR2 SQIVND (reference sequence). Trimming cost V 8 bases and J 4 bases, with 12 bases left between them. There are 13 residues in the CDR3. CDR3 residues: CASAGSGNQPQHF. The DNA of the CDR3 is TGTGCCAGTGCGGGATCAGGGAATCAGCCCCAGCATTTT.